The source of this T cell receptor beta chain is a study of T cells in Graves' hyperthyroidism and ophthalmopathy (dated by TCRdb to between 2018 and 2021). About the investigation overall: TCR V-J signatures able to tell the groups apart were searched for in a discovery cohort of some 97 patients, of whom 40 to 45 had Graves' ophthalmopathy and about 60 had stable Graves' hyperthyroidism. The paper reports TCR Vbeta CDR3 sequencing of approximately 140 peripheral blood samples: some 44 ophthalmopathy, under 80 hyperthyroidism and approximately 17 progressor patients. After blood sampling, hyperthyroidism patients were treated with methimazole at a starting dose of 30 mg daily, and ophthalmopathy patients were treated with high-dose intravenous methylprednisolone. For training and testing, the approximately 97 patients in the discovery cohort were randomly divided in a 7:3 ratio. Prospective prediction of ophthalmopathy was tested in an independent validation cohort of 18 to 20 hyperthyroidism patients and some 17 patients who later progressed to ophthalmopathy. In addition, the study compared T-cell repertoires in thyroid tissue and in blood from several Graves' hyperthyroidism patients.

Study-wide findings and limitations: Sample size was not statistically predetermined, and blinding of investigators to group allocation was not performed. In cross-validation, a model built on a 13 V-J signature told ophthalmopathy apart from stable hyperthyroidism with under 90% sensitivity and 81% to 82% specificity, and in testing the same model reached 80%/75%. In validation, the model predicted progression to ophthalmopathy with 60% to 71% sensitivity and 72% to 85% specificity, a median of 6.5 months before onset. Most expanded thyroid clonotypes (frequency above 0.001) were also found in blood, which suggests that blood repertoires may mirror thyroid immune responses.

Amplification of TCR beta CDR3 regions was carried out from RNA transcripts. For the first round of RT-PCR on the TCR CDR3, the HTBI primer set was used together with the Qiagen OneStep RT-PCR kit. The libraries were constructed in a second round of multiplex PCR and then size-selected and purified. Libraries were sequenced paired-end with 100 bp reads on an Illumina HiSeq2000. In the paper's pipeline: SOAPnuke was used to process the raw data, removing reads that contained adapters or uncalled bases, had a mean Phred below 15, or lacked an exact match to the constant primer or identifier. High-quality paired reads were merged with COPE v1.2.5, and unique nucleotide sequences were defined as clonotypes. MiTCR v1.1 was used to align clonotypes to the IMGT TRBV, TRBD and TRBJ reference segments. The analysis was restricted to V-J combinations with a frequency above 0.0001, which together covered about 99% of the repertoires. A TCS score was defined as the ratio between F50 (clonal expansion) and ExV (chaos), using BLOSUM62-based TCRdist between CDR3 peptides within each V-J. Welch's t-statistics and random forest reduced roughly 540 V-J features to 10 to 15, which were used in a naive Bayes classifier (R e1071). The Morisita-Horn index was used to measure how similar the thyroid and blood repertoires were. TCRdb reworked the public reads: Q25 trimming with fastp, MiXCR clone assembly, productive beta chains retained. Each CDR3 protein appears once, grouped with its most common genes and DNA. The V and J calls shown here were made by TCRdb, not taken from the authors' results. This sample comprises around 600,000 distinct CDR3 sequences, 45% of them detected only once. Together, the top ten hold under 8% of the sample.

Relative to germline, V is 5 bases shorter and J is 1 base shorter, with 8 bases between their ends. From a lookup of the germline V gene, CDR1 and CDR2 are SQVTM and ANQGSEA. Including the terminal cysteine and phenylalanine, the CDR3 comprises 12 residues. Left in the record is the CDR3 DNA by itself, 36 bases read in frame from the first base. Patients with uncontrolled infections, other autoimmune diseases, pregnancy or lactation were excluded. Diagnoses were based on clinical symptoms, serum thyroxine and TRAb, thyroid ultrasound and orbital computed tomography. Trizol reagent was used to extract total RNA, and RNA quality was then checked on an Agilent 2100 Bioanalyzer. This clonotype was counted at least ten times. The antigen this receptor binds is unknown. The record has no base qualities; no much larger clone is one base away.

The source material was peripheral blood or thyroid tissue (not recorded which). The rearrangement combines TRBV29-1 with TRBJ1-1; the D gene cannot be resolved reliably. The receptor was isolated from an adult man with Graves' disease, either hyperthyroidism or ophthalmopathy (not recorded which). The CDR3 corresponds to CSVRVANTEAFF. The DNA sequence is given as TGCAGCGTTCGAGTGGCGAACACTGAAGCTTTCTTT.